The 17 T cell receptor beta chains presented below share a single source sample, sequenced in a study of blood T cell repertoires in COVID-19 (dated by TCRdb to 2020 to 2022). Receptor amplification or capture employed the immunoSEQ multiplex PCR assay. This is the immuneACCESS table as TCRdb keeps it, with only in-frame sequences that have V and J called. A part of the clones is gone; compared with another copy, unresolved V genes explain less than half, and the rest is unexplained. The sample yields 80,000 to 130,000 clones; around 90% were counted once. 4.5% to 6% of the sample comes from the top ten. The source material was peripheral blood. The receptors shown here come from a man in his sixties or seventies with acute or convalescent COVID-19.

As regards this clone: In the same sample, other DNA sequences code for this CDR3. The chain is built from TRBV12-3 or TRBV12-4 and TRBJ1-1, with D unresolved. This CDR3 region has 11 residues. With 6 bases removed from V and 5 bases from J, the gap between germline ends came to 7 bases. CDR3 sequence reads: CASSPGTEAFF. CDR3 in DNA: TGTGCCAGCAGCCCGGGAACTGAAGCTTTCTTT.

The rearrangement links TRBV27 to TRBJ1-4; 9 bases align to TRBD1. Germline V lookup: CDR1 MNHEY, CDR2 SMNVEV (reference sequence). Losses at the gene ends were 3 bases for V and 5 bases for J; bases not matched to a gene: 4. The CDR3 is 15 residues long. The chain's CDR3 is CASSFVGTGNEKLFF. The CDR3 DNA is TGTGCCAGCAGTTTCGTGGGGACAGGGAATGAAAAACTGTTTTTT.

The V call is TRBV7-9, the J call TRBJ2-5; 11 bases are shared with TRBD2. Germline-derived CDR1 and CDR2 are SEHNR and FQNEAQ (reference sequence). The CDR3 has 15 amino acids. Trimming took 5 bases from V and 4 from J; bases not matched to a gene: 6. The CDR3 region has the DNA TGTGCCAGCAGCCTGGGACTAGCGGTAACAGAGACCCAGTACTTC. As protein: CASSLGLAVTETQYF.

V and J are TRBV6-5 and TRBJ1-6; D unresolved. Trimming shortened V by 7 bases and J by 3 bases, and 7 bases separated the two germline ends. The CDR3 sequence is 13 residues long. The germline gives CDR1 MNHEY, CDR2 SVGAGI. CDR3 DNA sequence: TGTGCCAGCACTCCCGGCTATAATTCACCCCTCCACTTT. It codes for CASTPGYNSPLHF.

This chain uses TRBV6-5 with TRBJ2-5; perhaps TRBD1 as D (5 bases). Trimming left V 8 bases short and J 2 bases short, with 12 bases between. Germline lookup yields CDR1 MNHEY and CDR2 SVGAGI. The CDR3 loop spans 13 amino acids. For the CDR3, the DNA is TGTGCCAGCGATAGACAGTGGCAAGAGACCCAGTACTTC. Protein product: CASDRQWQETQYF.

The V gene is TRBV5-8, the J gene TRBJ2-2, with 13 bases fitting TRBD2. The germline gives CDR1 SGHTS, CDR2 YDEGEE. The V gene end was trimmed by 0 bases and the J gene end by 1 base; junction bases not matched to a gene: 3. The CDR3 has 18 amino acids. In DNA, the CDR3 is TGTGCCAGCAGCTTGGCGGGACTAGCGGGACAGAACACCGGGGAGCTGTTTTTT. This codes for CASSLAGLAGQNTGELFF.

The chain links TRBV5-4 to TRBJ1-4; D unclear. From germline, CDR1 is SGHNT and CDR2 YYREEE (reference sequence). The length of the CDR3 is 15 residues. V was clipped by 1 base and J by 8 bases, with 15 bases between them. Here the CDR3 DNA reads TGTGCCAGCAGCTTGCAGAGAGGAGGCGGGGAAAAACTGTTTTTT. Protein sequence: CASSLQRGGGEKLFF.

The chain links TRBV28 to TRBJ2-1; 9 bases fit TRBD1. Looked up from germline, CDR1 is MDHEN and CDR2 is SYDVKM. J lost 7 bases, V lost 5 bases, and 6 bases had no gene match. The length of the CDR3 is 14 residues. The CDR3 sequence is CASSPPGTGNEQFF. As DNA, the CDR3 is TGTGCCAGCAGTCCCCCCGGGACAGGGAATGAGCAGTTCTTC.

The J gene is TRBJ2-2, the V gene TRBV4-3; D may be TRBD2 (6 bases). There are 14 residues in the CDR3. Per the germline V gene, CDR1 is LGHNA and CDR2 is YSLEER. Trimming left V 3 bases short and J 4 bases short, with 9 bases between. CDR3 sequence (DNA): TGCGCCAGCAGCCACGGGGACTTCACCGGGGAGCTGTTTTTT. Encoded protein: CASSHGDFTGELFF.

There are a few counts of this clone. This chain uses TRBV9 with TRBJ2-1, with D perhaps matching TRBD2 (6 bases). CDR1 and CDR2 from the germline V gene are SGDLS and YYNGEE. CDR3 size: 14 residues. With 4 bases removed from V and 8 bases from J, the gap between germline ends came to 16 bases. CDR3 nucleotides: TGTGCCAGCAGCCCCAGACTAGTAATCCATGAGCAGTTCTTC. Residues: CASSPRLVIHEQFF. Together with reference TRBV9 and TRBJ2-1, the CDR3 gives the full variable domain: DSGVTQTPKHLITATGQRVTLRCSPRSGDLSVYWYQQSLDQGLQFLIQYYNGEERAKGNILERFSAQQFPDLHSELNLSSLELGDSALYFCASSPRLVIHEQFFGPGTRLTVL.

This chain joins TRBV7-2 and TRBJ1-3; D is unresolved. This CDR3 has 14 residues. V dropped 0 bases and J dropped 4 bases, with 7 bases sitting between them. From germline, CDR1 is SGHTA and CDR2 FQGNSA. CDR3 sequence (DNA): TGTGCCAGCAGCTTAGCATTGCTAGGAAACACCATATATTTT. Its translation is CASSLALLGNTIYF.

The chain uses TRBV5-1 and TRBJ2-7; D is uncertain. The CDR3 spans 12 residues. Germline V gives CDR1 SGHRS, CDR2 YFSETQ. Trimming stripped 4 bases from V and 6 bases from J, with 11 bases between. CDR3 DNA: TGCGCCAGCAGCGTTCAGCGCCGCGAGCAGTACTTC. As protein: CASSVQRREQYF.

J is TRBJ1-3 and V is TRBV23-1, with 7 positions matching TRBD1. Being an ORF, TRBV23-1 has a function that is uncertain. The CDR3 is 16 residues long. The V and J ends lost 4 bases and 3 bases, in that order; junction bases with no gene match: 9. Here the CDR3 reads CASSLPEGGNGNTIYF. CDR3 coding DNA: TGCGCCAGCAGTCTCCCCGAAGGGGGCAATGGAAACACCATATATTTT.

The chain recombines TRBV10-3 with TRBJ2-1; 10 bases are shared with TRBD2. Trimming cost V 7 bases and J 6 bases; bases outside gene matches: 15. This CDR3 is 17 amino acids long. Per germline, CDR1 ENHRY and CDR2 SYGVKD. The CDR3 coding sequence is TGTGCCATCACCACAAACGCAGGGCTAGCGGGGGCCAATGAGCAGTTCTTC. This encodes CAITTNAGLAGANEQFF.

V usage is TRBV12-5 and J usage is TRBJ2-5; 8 bases match TRBD1. Losses at the gene ends were 1 base for V and 4 bases for J; bases not matched to a gene: 2. Germline CDR1 reads LGHNT; CDR2 reads FRNRAP. The CDR3 is made up of 14 amino acids. CDR3 coding DNA: TGTGCTAGTGGTTTGGGCAGGGGGCGAGAGACCCAGTACTTC. It encodes CASGLGRGRETQYF. Filled out from reference TRBV12-5 and TRBJ2-5, the complete variable domain reads DARVTQTPRHKVTEMGQEVTMRCQPILGHNTVFWYRQTMMQGLELLAYFRNRAPLDDSGMPKDRFSAEMPDATLATLKIQPSEPRDSAVYFCASGLGRGRETQYFGPGTRLLVL.

The CDR3 loop is CASSMSPQGTEAFF. For the CDR3, the DNA is TGTGCCAGTAGTATGAGTCCTCAGGGCACTGAAGCTTTCTTT. The chain joins TRBV19 to TRBJ1-1; the D gene is possibly TRBD1 (5 bases). Trimming removed 3 bases from V and 4 bases from J, with 12 bases in between. Germline V gene lookup returns CDR1 LNHDA and CDR2 SQIVND (reference sequence). The CDR3 has 14 amino acids.

This chain links TRBV5-1 with TRBJ2-2; D possibly corresponds to TRBD2 (5 bases). Per the germline V gene, CDR1 is SGHRS and CDR2 is YFSETQ. This CDR3 spans 17 amino acids. Deletions cut 0 bases from V and 4 bases from J, with 16 bases between. The DNA of the CDR3 is TGCGCCAGCAGCTTGGGTGGGAGAAGAACGGGCACCGGGGAGCTGTTTTTT. The encoded protein is CASSLGGRRTGTGELFF.